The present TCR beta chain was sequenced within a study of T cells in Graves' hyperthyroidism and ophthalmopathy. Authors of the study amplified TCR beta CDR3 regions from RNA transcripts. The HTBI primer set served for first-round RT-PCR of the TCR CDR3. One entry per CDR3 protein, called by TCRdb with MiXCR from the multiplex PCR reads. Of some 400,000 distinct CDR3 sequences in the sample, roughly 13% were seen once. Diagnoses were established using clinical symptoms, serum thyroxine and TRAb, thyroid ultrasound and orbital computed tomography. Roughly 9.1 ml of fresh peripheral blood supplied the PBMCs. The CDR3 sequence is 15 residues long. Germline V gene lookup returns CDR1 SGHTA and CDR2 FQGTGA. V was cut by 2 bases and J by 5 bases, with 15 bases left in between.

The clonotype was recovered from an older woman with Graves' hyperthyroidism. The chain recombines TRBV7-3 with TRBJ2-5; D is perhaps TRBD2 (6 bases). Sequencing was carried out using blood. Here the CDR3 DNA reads TGTGCCAGCAGCTTAGATAACGGGAGCGGGGAGACCCAGTACTTC. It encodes CASSLDNGSGETQYF.